The clone carrying this T cell receptor (beta chain) has more than one count but fewer than ten. The authors prepared the TCRbeta library with unique molecular identifiers. TCRdb independently ran MiXCR on the PCR reads; one entry per CDR3 protein. The sample lists 490,000 or so distinct CDR3 sequences; around an eighth were seen once. The data are from a study of T-cell reconstitution after alpha-beta-depleted transplantation in children. This receptor was taken from a human donor who donated a stem cell graft to a child with combined immunodeficiency. The material sequenced was PBMCs from the stem cell graft donor, taken from the stem cell graft.

The CDR3 reads CSVGVGGVNTEAFF. For the CDR3, the DNA is TGCAGCGTTGGGGTAGGGGGGGTGAACACTGAAGCTTTCTTT. The V and J genes are TRBV29-1 and TRBJ1-1, with D maybe TRBD1 (6 bases). The CDR3 totals 14 residues. Germline-derived CDR1 and CDR2 are SQVTM and ANQGSEA. The germline V and J ends were trimmed by 4 bases and 0 bases, with 12 bases remaining between them. The full variable domain, completed using reference TRBV29-1 and TRBJ1-1, is SAVISQKPSRDICQRGTSLTIQCQVDSQVTMMFWYRQQPGQSLTLIATANQGSEATYESGFVIDKFPISRPNLTFSTLTVSNMSPEDSSIYLCSVGVGGVNTEAFFGQGTRLTVV.